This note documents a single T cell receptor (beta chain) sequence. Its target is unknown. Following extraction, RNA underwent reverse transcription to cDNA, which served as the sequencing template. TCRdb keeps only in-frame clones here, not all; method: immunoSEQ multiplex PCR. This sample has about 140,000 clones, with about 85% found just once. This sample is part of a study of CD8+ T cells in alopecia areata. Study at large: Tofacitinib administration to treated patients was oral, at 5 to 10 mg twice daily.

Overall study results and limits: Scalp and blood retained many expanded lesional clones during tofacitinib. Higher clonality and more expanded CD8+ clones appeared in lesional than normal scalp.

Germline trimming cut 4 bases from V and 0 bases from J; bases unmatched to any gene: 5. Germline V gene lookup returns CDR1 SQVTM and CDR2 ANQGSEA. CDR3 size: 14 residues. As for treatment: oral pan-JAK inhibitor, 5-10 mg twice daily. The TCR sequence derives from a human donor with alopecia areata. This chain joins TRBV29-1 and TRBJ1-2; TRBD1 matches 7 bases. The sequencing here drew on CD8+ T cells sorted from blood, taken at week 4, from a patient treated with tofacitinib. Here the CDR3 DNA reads TGCAGCGTTGGCCGACAGGGCACTAACTATGGCTACACCTTC. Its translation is CSVGRQGTNYGYTF. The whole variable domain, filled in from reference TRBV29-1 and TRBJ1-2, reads SAVISQKPSRDICQRGTSLTIQCQVDSQVTMMFWYRQQPGQSLTLIATANQGSEATYESGFVIDKFPISRPNLTFSTLTVSNMSPEDSSIYLCSVGRQGTNYGYTFGSGTRLTVV.